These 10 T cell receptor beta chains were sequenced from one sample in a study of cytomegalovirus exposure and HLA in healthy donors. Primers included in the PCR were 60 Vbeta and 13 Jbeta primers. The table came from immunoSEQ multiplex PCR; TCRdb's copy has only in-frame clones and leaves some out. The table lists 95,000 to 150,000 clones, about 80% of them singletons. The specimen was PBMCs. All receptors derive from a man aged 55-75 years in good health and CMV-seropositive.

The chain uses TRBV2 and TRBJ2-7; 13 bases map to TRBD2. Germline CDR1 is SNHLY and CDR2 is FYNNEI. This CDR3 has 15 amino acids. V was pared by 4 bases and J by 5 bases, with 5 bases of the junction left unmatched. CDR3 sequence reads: CASSARLAGGNEQYF. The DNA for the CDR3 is TGTGCCAGCAGTGCCCGACTAGCGGGAGGCAACGAGCAGTACTTC.

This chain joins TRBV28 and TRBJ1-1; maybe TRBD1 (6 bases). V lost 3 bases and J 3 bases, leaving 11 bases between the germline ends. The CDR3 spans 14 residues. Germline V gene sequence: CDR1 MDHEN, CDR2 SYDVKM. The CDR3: CASSFQRGYTEAFF. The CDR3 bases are TGTGCCAGCAGTTTCCAGAGGGGGTACACTGAAGCTTTCTTT.

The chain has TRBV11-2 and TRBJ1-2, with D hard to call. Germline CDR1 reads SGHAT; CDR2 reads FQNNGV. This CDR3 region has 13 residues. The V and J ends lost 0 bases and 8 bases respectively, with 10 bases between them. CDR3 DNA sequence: TGTGCCAGCAGCTTAGAAGGCGGGTCGGGCTACACCTTC. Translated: CASSLEGGSGYTF.

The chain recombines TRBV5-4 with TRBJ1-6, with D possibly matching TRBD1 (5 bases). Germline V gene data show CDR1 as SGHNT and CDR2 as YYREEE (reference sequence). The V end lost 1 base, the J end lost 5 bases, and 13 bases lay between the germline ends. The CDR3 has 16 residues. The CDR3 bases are TGTGCCAGCAGCTTGAGGTCGGGACTAAATAATTCACCCCTCCACTTT. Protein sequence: CASSLRSGLNNSPLHF.

The DNA of the CDR3 is TGTGCCACCAGCAGAGTAATTCTGCAGGGCTACAATGAGCAGTTCTTC. Amino acids: CATSRVILQGYNEQFF. This chain links TRBV15 with TRBJ2-1; D may be TRBD1 (5 bases). Germline assignment: CDR1 LNHNV and CDR2 YYDKDF (reference sequence). The CDR3 covers 16 residues. V was shortened by 1 base and J by 3 bases, with 13 bases between the two germline ends.

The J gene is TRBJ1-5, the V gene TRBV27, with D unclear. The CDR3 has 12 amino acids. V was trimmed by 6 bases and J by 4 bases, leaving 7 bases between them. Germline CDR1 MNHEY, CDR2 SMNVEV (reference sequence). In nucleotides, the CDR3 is TGTGCCAGCAGCCCCCCTAATCAGCCCCAGCATTTT. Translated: CASSPPNQPQHF.

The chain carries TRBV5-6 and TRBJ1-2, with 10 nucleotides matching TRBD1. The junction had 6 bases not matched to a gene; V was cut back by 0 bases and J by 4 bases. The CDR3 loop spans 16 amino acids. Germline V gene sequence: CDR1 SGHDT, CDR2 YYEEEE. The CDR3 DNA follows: TGTGCCAGCAGCTTGGGTGTGGACAGGGGGATCTATGGCTACACCTTC. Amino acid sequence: CASSLGVDRGIYGYTF.

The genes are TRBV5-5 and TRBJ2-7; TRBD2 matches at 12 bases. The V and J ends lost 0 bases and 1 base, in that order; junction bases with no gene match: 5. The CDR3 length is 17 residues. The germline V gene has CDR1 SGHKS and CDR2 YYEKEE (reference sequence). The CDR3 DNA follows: TGTGCCAGCAGCTTGGATACTAGCGGGAGGCTTTCCTACGAGCAGTACTTC. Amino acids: CASSLDTSGRLSYEQYF.

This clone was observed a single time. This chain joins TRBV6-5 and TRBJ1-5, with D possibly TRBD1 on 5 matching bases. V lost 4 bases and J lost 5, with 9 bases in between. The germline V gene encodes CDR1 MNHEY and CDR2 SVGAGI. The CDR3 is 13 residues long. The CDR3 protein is CASSLAGDQPQHF. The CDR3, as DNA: TGTGCCAGCAGTTTGGCGGGGGATCAGCCCCAGCATTTT.

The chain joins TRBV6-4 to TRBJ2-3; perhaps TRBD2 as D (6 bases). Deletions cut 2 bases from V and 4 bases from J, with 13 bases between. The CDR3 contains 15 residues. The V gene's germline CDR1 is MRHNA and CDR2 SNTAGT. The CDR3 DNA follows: TGTGCCAGCAGTGACGGAACGGGAGTAGCAGATACGCAGTATTTT. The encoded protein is CASSDGTGVADTQYF.